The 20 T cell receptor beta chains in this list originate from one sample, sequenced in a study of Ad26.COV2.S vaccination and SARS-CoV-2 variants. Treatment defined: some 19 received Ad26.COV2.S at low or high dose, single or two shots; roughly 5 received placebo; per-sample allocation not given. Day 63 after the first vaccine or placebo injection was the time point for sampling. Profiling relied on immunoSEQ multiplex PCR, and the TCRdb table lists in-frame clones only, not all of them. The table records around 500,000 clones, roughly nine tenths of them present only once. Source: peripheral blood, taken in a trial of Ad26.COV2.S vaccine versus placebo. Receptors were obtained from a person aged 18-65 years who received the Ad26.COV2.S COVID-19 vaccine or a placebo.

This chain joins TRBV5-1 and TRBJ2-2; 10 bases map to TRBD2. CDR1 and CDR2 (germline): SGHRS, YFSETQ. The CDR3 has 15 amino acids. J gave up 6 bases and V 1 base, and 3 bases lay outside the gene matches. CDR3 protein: CASSLTGLAAGELFF. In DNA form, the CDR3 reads TGCGCCAGCAGCTTGACTGGACTAGCGGCCGGGGAGCTGTTTTTT.

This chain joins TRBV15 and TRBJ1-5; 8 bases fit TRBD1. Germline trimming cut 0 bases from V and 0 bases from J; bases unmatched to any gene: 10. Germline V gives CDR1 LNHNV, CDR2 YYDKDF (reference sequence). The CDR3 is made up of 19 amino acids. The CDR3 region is CATSRDFYFGTGSNQPQHF. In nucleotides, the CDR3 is TGTGCCACCAGCAGAGATTTCTATTTTGGGACAGGTAGCAATCAGCCCCAGCATTTT.

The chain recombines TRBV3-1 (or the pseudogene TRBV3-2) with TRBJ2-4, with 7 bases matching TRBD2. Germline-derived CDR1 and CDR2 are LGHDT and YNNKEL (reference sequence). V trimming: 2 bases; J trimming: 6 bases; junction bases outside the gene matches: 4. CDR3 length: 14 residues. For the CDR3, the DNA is TGTGCCAGCAGCCAACAAACTAGCGCAAACATTCAGTACTTC. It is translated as CASSQQTSANIQYF.

CDR3 nucleotides: TGTGCCAGCAGCTTAGCGGGAAACAAGTTCAATGAGCAGTTCTTC. Translated, it gives CASSLAGNKFNEQFF. The chain carries TRBV6-5 and TRBJ2-1, with 8 positions matching TRBD2. CDR3 size: 15 residues. Germline V lookup: CDR1 MNHEY, CDR2 SVGAGI. After removal of 6 bases from V and 6 bases from J, the junction contained 10 bases not matched to a gene.

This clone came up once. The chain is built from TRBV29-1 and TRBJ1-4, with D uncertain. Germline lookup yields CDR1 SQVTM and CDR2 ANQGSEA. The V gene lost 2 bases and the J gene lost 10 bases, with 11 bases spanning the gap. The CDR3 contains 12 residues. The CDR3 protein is CSVESYEGKLFF. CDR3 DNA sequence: TGCAGCGTTGAATCGTACGAGGGAAAACTGTTTTTT.

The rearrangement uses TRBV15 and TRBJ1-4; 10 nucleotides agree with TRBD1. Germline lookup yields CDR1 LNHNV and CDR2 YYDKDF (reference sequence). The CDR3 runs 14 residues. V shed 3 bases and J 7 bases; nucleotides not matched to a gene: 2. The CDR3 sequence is CATSRGQGPEKLFF. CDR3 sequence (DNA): TGTGCCACCAGCAGGGGACAGGGGCCTGAAAAACTGTTTTTT.

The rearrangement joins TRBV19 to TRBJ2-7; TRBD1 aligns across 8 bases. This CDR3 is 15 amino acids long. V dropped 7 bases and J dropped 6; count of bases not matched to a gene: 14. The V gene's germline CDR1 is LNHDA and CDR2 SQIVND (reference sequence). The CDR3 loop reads CASTKTRGQGSEQYF. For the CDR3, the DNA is TGTGCCAGTACCAAAACGAGAGGACAGGGAAGCGAGCAGTACTTC.

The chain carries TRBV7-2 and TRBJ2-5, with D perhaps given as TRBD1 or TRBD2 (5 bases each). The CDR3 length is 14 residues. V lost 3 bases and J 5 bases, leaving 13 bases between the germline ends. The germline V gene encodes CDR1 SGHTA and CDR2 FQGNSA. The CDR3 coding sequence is TGTGCCAGCAGCTTGTCGAGGGGATGGGAGACCCAGTACTTC. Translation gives CASSLSRGWETQYF.

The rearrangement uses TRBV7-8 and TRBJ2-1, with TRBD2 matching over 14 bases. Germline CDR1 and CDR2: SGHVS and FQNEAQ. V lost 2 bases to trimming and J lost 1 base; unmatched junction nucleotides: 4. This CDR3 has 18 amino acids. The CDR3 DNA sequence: TGTGCCAGCAGCTTATGGACTAGCGGGAGGAATTCCTACAATGAGCAGTTCTTC. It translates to CASSLWTSGRNSYNEQFF.

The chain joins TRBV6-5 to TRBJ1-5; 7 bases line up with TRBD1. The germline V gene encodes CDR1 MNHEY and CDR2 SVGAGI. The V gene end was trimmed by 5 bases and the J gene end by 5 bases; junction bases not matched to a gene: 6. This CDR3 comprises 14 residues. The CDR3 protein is CASSRTGPHQPQHF. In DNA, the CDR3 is TGTGCCAGCAGTCGGACAGGACCACATCAGCCCCAGCATTTT.

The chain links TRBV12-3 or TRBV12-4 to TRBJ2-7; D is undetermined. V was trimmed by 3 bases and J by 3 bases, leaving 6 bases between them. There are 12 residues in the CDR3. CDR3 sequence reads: CASSFSIYEQYF. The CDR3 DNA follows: TGTGCCAGCAGTTTTTCGATCTACGAGCAGTACTTC.

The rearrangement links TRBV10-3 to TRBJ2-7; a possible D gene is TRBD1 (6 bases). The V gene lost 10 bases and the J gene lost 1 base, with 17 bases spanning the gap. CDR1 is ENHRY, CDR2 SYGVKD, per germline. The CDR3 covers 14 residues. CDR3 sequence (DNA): TGTGCCACCAAAAACAGGGACGAGTCCTACGAGCAGTACTTC. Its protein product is CATKNRDESYEQYF.

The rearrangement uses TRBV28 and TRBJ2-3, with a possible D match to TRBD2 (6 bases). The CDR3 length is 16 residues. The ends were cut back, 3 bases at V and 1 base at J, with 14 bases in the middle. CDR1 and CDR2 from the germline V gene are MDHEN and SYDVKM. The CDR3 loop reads CASSLGLTPGTDTQYF. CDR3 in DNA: TGTGCCAGCAGTTTGGGACTCACCCCAGGCACAGATACGCAGTATTTT.

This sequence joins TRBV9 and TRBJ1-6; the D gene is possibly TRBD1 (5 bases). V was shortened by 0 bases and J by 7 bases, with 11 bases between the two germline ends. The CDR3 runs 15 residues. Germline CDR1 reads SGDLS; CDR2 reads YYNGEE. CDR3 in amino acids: CASSVGGRENSPLHF. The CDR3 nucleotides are TGTGCCAGCAGCGTAGGTGGCAGGGAGAATTCACCCCTCCACTTT.

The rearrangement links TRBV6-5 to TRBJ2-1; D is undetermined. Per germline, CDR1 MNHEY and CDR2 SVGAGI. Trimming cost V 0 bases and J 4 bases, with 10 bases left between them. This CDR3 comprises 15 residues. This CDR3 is CASSYSNRPYNEQFF. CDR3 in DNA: TGTGCCAGCAGTTACTCGAATAGACCGTACAATGAGCAGTTCTTC.

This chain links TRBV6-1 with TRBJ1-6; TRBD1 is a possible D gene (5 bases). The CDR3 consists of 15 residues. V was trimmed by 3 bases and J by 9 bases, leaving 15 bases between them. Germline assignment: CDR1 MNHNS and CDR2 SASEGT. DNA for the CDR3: TGTGCCAGCAGTGAGGGGCCAGGGATGAGTTCACCCCTCCACTTT. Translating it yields CASSEGPGMSSPLHF.

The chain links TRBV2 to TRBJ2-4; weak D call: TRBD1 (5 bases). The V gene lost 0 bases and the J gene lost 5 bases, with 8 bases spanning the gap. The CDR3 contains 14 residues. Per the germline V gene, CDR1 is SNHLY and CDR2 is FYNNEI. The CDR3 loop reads CASSEAGHQNIQYF. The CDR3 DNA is TGTGCCAGCAGTGAAGCGGGGCACCAAAACATTCAGTACTTC.

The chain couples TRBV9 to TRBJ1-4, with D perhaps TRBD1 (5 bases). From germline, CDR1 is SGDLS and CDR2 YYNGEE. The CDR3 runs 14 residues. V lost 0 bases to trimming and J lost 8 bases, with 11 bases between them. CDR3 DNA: TGTGCCAGCAGCGTAGACGGGGCCGGGGAAAAACTGTTTTTT. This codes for CASSVDGAGEKLFF.

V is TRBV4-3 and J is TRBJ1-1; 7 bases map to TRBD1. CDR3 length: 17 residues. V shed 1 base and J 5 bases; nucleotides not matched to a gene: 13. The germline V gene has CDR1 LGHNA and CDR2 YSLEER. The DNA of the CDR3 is TGCGCCAGCAGCCAAGTGGGCAGGGGGGCGAGGTATACTGAAGCTTTCTTT. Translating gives CASSQVGRGARYTEAFF.

The CDR3 protein is CASSVGTSGIYEQYF. The CDR3 nucleotides read TGTGCCAGCAGTGTCGGGACTAGCGGGATTTACGAGCAGTACTTC. The chain links TRBV9 to TRBJ2-7; 13 positions agree with TRBD2. The V gene's germline CDR1 is SGDLS and CDR2 YYNGEE. V was clipped by 5 bases and J by 4 bases; unmatched bases: 6. The CDR3 has 15 amino acids.